These 5 T cell receptor beta chains were sequenced from one sample in a study of control samples from healthy donors and cancer patients. This table comes from immunoSEQ multiplex PCR, and its TCRdb copy is limited to in-frame clones, with some not included. Of more than 85,000 clones in the sample, 90% to 95% were seen once. The specimen was blood. Receptors originate from a woman in her late teens or twenties in good health.

V usage is TRBV27 and J usage is TRBJ2-2; either TRBD1 or TRBD2 may supply D (5 bases each). The germline V gene has CDR1 MNHEY and CDR2 SMNVEV (reference sequence). V lost 1 base to trimming and J lost 4 bases, with 10 bases between them. CDR3 length equals 15 residues. CDR3 amino acids: CASSLYGAATGELFF. DNA of the CDR3: TGTGCCAGCAGTTTATACGGGGCTGCCACCGGGGAGCTGTTTTTT.

This clone showed up just once. This chain joins TRBV6-2 or TRBV6-3 and TRBJ2-1; 7 nucleotides align to TRBD1. Germline V gene data show CDR1 as MNHEY and CDR2 as SVGEGT. The trim removed 4 bases at V and 0 bases at J, leaving 0 bases unmatched. CDR3 size: 14 residues. The CDR3: CASSWDSSYNEQFF. In DNA, the CDR3 is TGTGCCAGCAGTTGGGACAGCTCCTACAATGAGCAGTTCTTC.

The chain is built from TRBV15 and TRBJ2-6; D gene ambiguous. V lost 6 bases to trimming and J lost 0 bases, with 3 bases between them. Germline V gene data show CDR1 as LNHNV and CDR2 as YYDKDF (reference sequence). The CDR3 runs to 13 residues. The CDR3 DNA reads TGTGCCACCAGTCTCTCTGGGGCCAACGTCCTGACTTTC. Translation: CATSLSGANVLTF. Complete variable domain (other parts from reference TRBV15 and TRBJ2-6): DAMVIQNPRYQVTQFGKPVTLSCSQTLNHNVMYWYQQKSSQAPKLLFHYYDKDFNNEADTPDNFQSRRPNTSFCFLDIRSPGLGDTAMYLCATSLSGANVLTFGAGSRLTVL.

V gene TRBV28 combines with J gene TRBJ2-1; 7 nucleotides line up with TRBD2. This CDR3 comprises 12 residues. Germline V CDR1 and CDR2: MDHEN, SYDVKM. V shed 2 bases and J 8 bases; nucleotides not matched to a gene: 0. For the CDR3, the DNA is TGTGCCAGCAGTTTAGGGGGGGATGAGCAGTTCTTC. It encodes CASSLGGDEQFF.

This sequence joins TRBV6-6 and TRBJ2-4; D not resolved. V was cut by 6 bases and J by 0 bases, with 3 bases left in between. CDR1 is MNHNY and CDR2 is SVGAGI in the germline V gene (reference sequence). This CDR3 is built from 12 residues. The CDR3 nucleotides are TGTGCCAGCAGGGTAGCCAAAAACATTCAGTACTTC. Translated: CASRVAKNIQYF.